The TCR beta chain under discussion was sequenced for a study of OX40 agonist ivuxolimab in advanced cancers. Across the whole study: Patients in dose escalation had liver, melanoma, kidney or head and neck cancers. Three patients had partial responses: one hepatocellular carcinoma, two cutaneous melanoma.

V was trimmed by 4 bases and J by 1 base, leaving 7 bases between them. The length of the CDR3 is 13 residues. Germline lookup yields CDR1 SGHTA and CDR2 FQGNSA. Some clones are missing from TCRdb's copy, which holds only in-frame ones; the method was immunoSEQ multiplex PCR. Of some 140,000 clones in the sample, about nine tenths were seen once. The sequence was obtained from an adult with an advanced solid tumor such as melanoma, head and neck, liver or kidney cancer. Source: CD4+ or CD8+ T cells sorted from blood, taken in a trial of the OX40 agonist ivuxolimab. This chain connects TRBV7-2 to TRBJ1-1; D remains ambiguous. The CDR3 region is CASSYSQNTEAFF. Written as DNA, the CDR3 is TGTGCCAGCAGCTATTCTCAGAACACTGAAGCTTTCTTT. Full variable domain (remainder filled in from reference TRBV7-2 and TRBJ1-1): GAGVSQSPSNKVTEKGKDVELRCDPISGHTALYWYRQSLGQGLEFLIYFQGNSAPDKSGLPSDRFSAERTGGSVSTLTIQRTQQEDSAVYLCASSYSQNTEAFFGQGTRLTVV.